This T cell receptor beta chain was identified in a study of blood T cell repertoires in COVID-19. Study details: Nucleic acid was either cDNA or gDNA, and it came from T cells, B-cell-depleted T cells, or PBMCs.

The CDR3 extends over 14 amino acids. Germline CDR1 reads WNHNN; CDR2 reads SYGVQD (reference sequence). The V and J ends lost 8 bases and 2 bases respectively, with 14 bases between them. Patients of the Seattle cohort, enrolled during active infection, were followed longitudinally. The authors' processing: Cell counts per sample came from amplifying reference gene primers. Repertoires were generated with immunoSEQ multiplex PCR, while TCRdb's copy carries only in-frame clones and drops some. V and J calls and clone size are copied from that table; D and trimming were computed from the DNA. This table has about 210,000 clones, approximately 78% appearing once.

The sample comprised peripheral blood. This sequence joins TRBV10-1 and TRBJ2-3; D gene unclear. This receptor was obtained from a woman in her seventies with COVID-19, enrolled during active disease. The chain's CDR3 is CASSPGFNTDTQYF. DNA of the CDR3: TGCGCCAGCTCACCCGGGTTTAACACAGATACGCAGTATTTT.